This T cell receptor beta chain emerged from a study of shared T cell receptors in the human thymus. Repertoires were generated with immunoSEQ multiplex PCR, while TCRdb's copy carries only in-frame clones and drops some. The data contain hundreds of thousands of clones, about 89% of them singletons. The CDR3 totals 13 residues. Germline loops: CDR1 GTSNPN, CDR2 SVGIG (reference sequence). V was clipped by 2 bases and J by 0 bases, with 8 bases between them. In addition, the sample was reused for a study of human thymus T cells.

Sequences were obtained from thymocytes. The sequence was collected from a boy younger than two with a congenital heart defect. The chain is built from TRBV30 and TRBJ2-7; D ambiguous. CDR3 region: CAWSPGSSYEQYF. The CDR3 DNA follows: TGTGCCTGGAGTCCGGGTAGCTCCTACGAGCAGTACTTC.